This note documents a single TCR beta chain sequence. No antigen is known for it. This sample was taken from a study of blood T cells in healthy people across ages. Broader study findings: Estimates based on one million T cells were treated as lower bounds. Higher diversity and more naive CD4+ cells were features of long-lived donors, compared to aged donors.

Next came a second PCR, run for about 7 to 12 cycles, which used a sample-barcoded 5' primer along with a J-beta primer mix. Using its own MiXCR run on the 5' RACE reads, TCRdb lists one record per CDR3 protein. The repertoire includes 950,000 to 1,200,000 distinct CDR3 sequences, 35% to 40% of them detected once, and around 13% sits in the top ten. The sample was blood. This TCR came from a man between 18 and 29 years old in good health.

Here the CDR3 DNA reads TGTGCCAGCAGTTTCCCGGGGACAACTAATGAAAAACTGTTTTTT. Its translation: CASSFPGTTNEKLFF. This rearrangement joins TRBV6-6 to TRBJ1-4; D unresolved. Looked up from germline, CDR1 is MNHNY and CDR2 is SVGAGI (reference sequence). The CDR3 sequence is 15 residues long. V lost 4 bases and J 0 bases, leaving 9 bases between the germline ends.